These T cell receptor beta chains were read from a single sample in a study of CD4 T cells in relation to SARS-CoV-2 and coronaviruses. Their target antigens are unknown. TCRdb's copy holds only in-frame clones and misses some; the assay was immunoSEQ multiplex PCR. This repertoire shows about 24,000 clones, approximately 76% found once; its top ten account for 9.5% to 15%. What was sequenced was CD4+ T cells from PBMCs, cultured in vitro. The receptors originated from a human donor in good health. CDR3s include the opening cysteine and the closing phenylalanine or tryptophan. The order of the fields is D gene, V gene, J gene, clone size, CDR3 DNA, CDR3 protein. D genes are given only for firm matches. For some rows the clone size is stated as once, few or many, or as a class when expanded; others skip it.

TRBD1	TRBV5-3	TRBJ1-6	-	TGTGCCAGAAGCGGGGTCCGGGACAGGGGAAATTCACCCCTCCACTTT	CARSGVRDRGNSPLHF
-	TRBV11-3	TRBJ2-3	-	TGTGCCAGCAGCTTAACTCCTAGCACAGATACGCAGTATTTT	CASSLTPSTDTQYF
-	TRBV7-9	TRBJ2-3	once	TGTGCCAGCAGCCGACCCCCAGGGATTAGCACAGATACGCAGTATTTT	CASSRPPGISTDTQYF
-	TRBV30	TRBJ2-7	-	TGTGCCTTCGGGGCGAACTCCTACGAGCAGTACTTC	CAFGANSYEQYF
-	TRBV29-1	TRBJ2-3	-	TGCAGCGTTGAGCGTCCCGGGAGTGGAGATACGCAGTATTTT	CSVERPGSGDTQYF
-	TRBV18	TRBJ1-5	-	TGTGCCAGCTCACCCATATCAGAAGATCAGCCCCAGCATTTT	CASSPISEDQPQHF
TRBD2	TRBV7-9	TRBJ2-7	-	TGTGCCACGGGGACTAGCATCTACGAGCAGTACTTC	CATGTSIYEQYF
TRBD1	TRBV5-1	TRBJ1-5	-	TGCGCCAGCAGCCTCCGACCGGGACAGAACAATCAGCCCCAGCATTTT	CASSLRPGQNNQPQHF
-	TRBV21-1	TRBJ1-2	medium-sized	TGTGCCAGCAGAGACAGGGACGTCTATGGCTACACCTTC	CASRDRDVYGYTF
-	TRBV4-1	TRBJ2-7	-	TGCGCCAGCAGCAAAAGGGTGGGGCGTGCGGAGGTCCCCTACGAGCAGTACTTC	CASSKRVGRAEVPYEQYF
-	TRBV10-3	TRBJ2-3	-	TGTGCCATCAGAACGACAGATACGCAGTATTTT	CAIRTTDTQYF
-	TRBV9	TRBJ2-3	-	TGTGCCAGCAGCGTAGGGGCGGGATTAATTAACACAGATACGCAGTATTTT	CASSVGAGLINTDTQYF
-	TRBV6-1	TRBJ1-2	few	TGTGCCAGTTCGAGACGGGAAGCTAACTATGGCTACACCTTC	CASSRREANYGYTF
-	TRBV2	TRBJ2-4	-	TGTGCCAGCAGGGTGGGACTAGCCAAAAACATTCAGTACTTC	CASRVGLAKNIQYF
-	TRBV23-1	TRBJ1-2	-	TGCGCCAGCAGTCAATCGGGCCAGGGGAGTTACACCTTC	CASSQSGQGSYTF
TRBD1	TRBV3-1/TRBV3-2	TRBJ2-3	-	TGTGCCAGCAGCCAAGTTCCAGGGGGCGAACATACGCAGTATTTT	CASSQVPGGEHTQYF
-	TRBV10-3	TRBJ1-2	-	TGTGCCATGAACGACGCCACCAACTATGGCTACACCTTC	CAMNDATNYGYTF
-	TRBV10-1	TRBJ2-1	few	TGCGCCAGCAGTGAGTCGGCAGGGGACCCCTCTGGGGAGCAGTTCTTC	CASSESAGDPSGEQFF
-	TRBV6-5	TRBJ1-4	-	TGTGCCAGGAGGACGCGACCTAATGAAAAACTGTTTTTT	CARRTRPNEKLFF
TRBD1	TRBV27	TRBJ2-5	-	TGTGCCAGCAGTACCCAGACAGGGATCGGAGAGACCCAGTACTTC	CASSTQTGIGETQYF
-	TRBV18	TRBJ2-1	once	TGTGCCAGCTCACCAAGTTTGAGTGGCGATGAGCAGTTCTTC	CASSPSLSGDEQFF
-	TRBV5-1	TRBJ2-7	-	TGCGCCAGCAGCTTCCTGCGAGAGGAGCAGTACTTC	CASSFLREEQYF
-	TRBV30	TRBJ2-6	once	TGTGCCTGGAGCGAATTGGACTCTGGGGCCAACGTCCTGACTTTC	CAWSELDSGANVLTF
TRBD1	TRBV19	TRBJ1-6	few	TGTGCCAGTAGTCCGGGACAGGGGATATATAATTCACCCCTCCACTTT	CASSPGQGIYNSPLHF
-	TRBV19	TRBJ1-3	-	TGTGCCAGTAGTGCCGCCTCTGGAAACACCATATATTTT	CASSAASGNTIYF
-	TRBV5-4	TRBJ1-1	-	TGTGCCAGCAGCTTGGACATCGGGAACACTGAAGCTTTCTTT	CASSLDIGNTEAFF
TRBD1	TRBV28	TRBJ2-7	-	TGTGCCAGCAGGCCGGGACAGCCCTACGAGCAGTACTTC	CASRPGQPYEQYF
-	TRBV9	TRBJ2-1	-	TGTGCCAGCAGCCAAGAGGGCAACAATGAGCAGTTCTTC	CASSQEGNNEQFF
-	TRBV6-5	TRBJ2-7	-	TGTGCCAGCAGCCCCGGGCTAGGGGGCTACGAGCAGTACTTC	CASSPGLGGYEQYF